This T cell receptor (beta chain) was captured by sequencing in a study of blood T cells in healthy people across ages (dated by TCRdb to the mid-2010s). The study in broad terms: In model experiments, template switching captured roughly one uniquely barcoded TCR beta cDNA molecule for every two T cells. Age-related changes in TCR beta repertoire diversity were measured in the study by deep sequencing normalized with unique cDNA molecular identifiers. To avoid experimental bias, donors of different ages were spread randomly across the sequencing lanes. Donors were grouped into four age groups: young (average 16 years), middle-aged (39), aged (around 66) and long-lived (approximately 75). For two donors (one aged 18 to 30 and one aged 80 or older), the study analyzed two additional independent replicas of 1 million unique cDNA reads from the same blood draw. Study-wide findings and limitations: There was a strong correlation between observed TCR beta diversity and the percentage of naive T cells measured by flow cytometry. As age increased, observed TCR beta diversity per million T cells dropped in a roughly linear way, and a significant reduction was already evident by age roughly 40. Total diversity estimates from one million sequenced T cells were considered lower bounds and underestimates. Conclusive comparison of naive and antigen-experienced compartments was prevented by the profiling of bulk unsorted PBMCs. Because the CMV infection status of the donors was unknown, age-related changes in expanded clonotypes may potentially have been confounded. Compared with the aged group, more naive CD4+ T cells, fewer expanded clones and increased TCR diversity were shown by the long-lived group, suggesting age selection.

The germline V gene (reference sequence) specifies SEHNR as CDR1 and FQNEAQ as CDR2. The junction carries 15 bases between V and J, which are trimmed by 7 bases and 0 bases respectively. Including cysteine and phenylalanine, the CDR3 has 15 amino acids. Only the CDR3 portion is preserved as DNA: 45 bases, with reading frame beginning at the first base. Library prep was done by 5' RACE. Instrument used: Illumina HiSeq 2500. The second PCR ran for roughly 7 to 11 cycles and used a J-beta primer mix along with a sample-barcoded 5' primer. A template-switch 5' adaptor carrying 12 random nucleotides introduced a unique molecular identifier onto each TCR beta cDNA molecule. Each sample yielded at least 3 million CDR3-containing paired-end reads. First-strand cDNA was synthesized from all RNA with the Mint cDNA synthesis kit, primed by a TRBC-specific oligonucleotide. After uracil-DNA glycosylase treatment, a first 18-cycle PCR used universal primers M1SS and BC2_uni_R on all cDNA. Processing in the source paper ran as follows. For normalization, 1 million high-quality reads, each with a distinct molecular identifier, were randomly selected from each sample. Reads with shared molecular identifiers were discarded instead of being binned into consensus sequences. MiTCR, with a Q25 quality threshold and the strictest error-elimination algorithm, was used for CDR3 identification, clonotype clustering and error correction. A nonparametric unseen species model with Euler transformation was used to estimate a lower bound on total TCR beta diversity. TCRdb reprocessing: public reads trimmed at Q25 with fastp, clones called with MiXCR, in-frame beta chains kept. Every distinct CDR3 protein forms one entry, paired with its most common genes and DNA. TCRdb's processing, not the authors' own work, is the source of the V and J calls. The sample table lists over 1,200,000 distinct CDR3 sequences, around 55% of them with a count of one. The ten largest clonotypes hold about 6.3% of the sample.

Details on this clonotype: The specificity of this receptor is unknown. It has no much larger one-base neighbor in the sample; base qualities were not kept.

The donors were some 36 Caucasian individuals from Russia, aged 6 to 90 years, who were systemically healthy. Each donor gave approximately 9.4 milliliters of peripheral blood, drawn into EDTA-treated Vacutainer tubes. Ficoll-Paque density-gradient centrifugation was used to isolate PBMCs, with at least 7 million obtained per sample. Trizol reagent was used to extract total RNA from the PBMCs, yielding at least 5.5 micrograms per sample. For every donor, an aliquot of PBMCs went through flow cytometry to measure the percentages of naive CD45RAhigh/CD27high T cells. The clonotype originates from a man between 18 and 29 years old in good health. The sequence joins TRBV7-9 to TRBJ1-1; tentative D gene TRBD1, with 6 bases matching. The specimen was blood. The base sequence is TGTGCCAGCACCACGGGACACTTAATGAACACTGAAGCTTTCTTT. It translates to CASTTGHLMNTEAFF.